The rows below give T cell receptor beta chains drawn from one sample of a study of blood T cell repertoires in COVID-19. The repertoire was sequenced with immunoSEQ multiplex PCR; TCRdb's copy has only in-frame clones and lacks some. Seen here are around 300,000 clones, roughly 88% observed once, and the top ten hold around 3%. The sequenced sample consisted of peripheral blood. The receptors were gathered from a woman aged 25 to 45 with active or convalescent COVID-19. Each CDR3 is given with its conserved first and last residue. A D gene is named only where the DNA matches it firmly. The size field is filled for only some rows; it gives once, few, many or a size class.

d_call clone_size j_call v_call cdr3_length cdr3_aa cdr3_nt
. . TRBJ1-2 TRBV7-8 15 CASSLAQSLSYGYTF TGTGCCAGCAGCTTAGCACAGTCATTGAGTTATGGCTACACCTTC
. . TRBJ2-7 TRBV2 11 CASSERESQYF TGTGCCAGCAGTGAACGGGAATCCCAGTACTTC
. . TRBJ1-1 TRBV7-9 12 CASSLTATEAFF TGTGCCAGCAGCTTAACAGCCACTGAAGCTTTCTTT
. . TRBJ2-5 TRBV7-2 12 CASSLMRETQYF TGTGCCAGCAGCTTAATGCGAGAGACCCAGTACTTC
TRBD1 . TRBJ2-7 TRBV7-2 15 CASSTTRTGTYEQYF TGTGCCAGCAGCACCACCCGGACAGGCACCTACGAGCAGTACTTC
TRBD2 . TRBJ2-3 TRBV3-1/TRBV3-2 17 CASRRTGSGGRADTQYF TGTGCCAGCAGACGTACAGGAAGCGGGGGGAGAGCAGATACGCAGTATTTT
TRBD2 . TRBJ2-7 TRBV5-1 16 CASSELAGGDLGEQYF TGCGCCAGCAGCGAACTAGCGGGGGGCGACCTGGGGGAGCAGTACTTC
. . TRBJ2-3 TRBV10-3 14 CAISEGRVIDTQYF TGTGCCATCAGTGAGGGCAGGGTTATAGATACGCAGTATTTT
. few TRBJ2-2 TRBV9 13 CASSASITGELFF TGTGCCAGCAGCGCCTCTATAACCGGGGAGCTGTTTTTT
. . TRBJ1-1 TRBV7-2 14 CASSFDRQNTEAFF TGTGCCAGCAGCTTCGACAGGCAGAACACTGAAGCTTTCTTT
. . TRBJ2-5 TRBV9 16 CASSVGDSPGQETQYF TGTGCCAGCAGCGTAGGAGACAGTCCAGGACAAGAGACCCAGTACTTC
TRBD1 . TRBJ2-1 TRBV15 14 CATSTGTVLGEQFF TGTGCCACCAGCACGGGGACAGTGTTGGGTGAGCAGTTCTTC
TRBD1 . TRBJ1-3 TRBV27 15 CASGQASDSGNTIYF TGTGCCAGCGGACAGGCCTCTGACTCTGGAAACACCATATATTTT
TRBD1 . TRBJ2-1 TRBV3-1/TRBV3-2 16 CASSFTAGTGLNEQFF TGTGCCAGCAGCTTCACGGCCGGGACAGGCCTCAATGAGCAGTTCTTC
. . TRBJ1-3 TRBV30 16 CAWSHGGAGTGNTIYF TGTGCCTGGAGCCATGGAGGGGCAGGGACTGGAAACACCATATATTTT
. few TRBJ1-2 TRBV6-5 14 CASILGEANYGYTF TGTGCCAGCATATTAGGAGAGGCTAACTATGGCTACACCTTC
. . TRBJ2-3 TRBV24-1 14 CATSDRAEQDTQYF TGTGCCACCAGTGACAGGGCAGAACAAGATACGCAGTATTTT
TRBD1 . TRBJ2-7 TRBV7-6 15 CASSLGQGLGYEQYF TGTGCCAGCAGCTTGGGACAGGGGTTAGGCTACGAGCAGTACTTC
TRBD1 . TRBJ1-1 TRBV3-1/TRBV3-2 14 CASSHLTGGPEAFF TGTGCCAGCAGCCACTTGACAGGGGGTCCTGAAGCTTTCTTT
TRBD1 . TRBJ1-2 TRBV29-1 14 CSVSHRGGNYGYTF TGCAGCGTTTCCCACAGGGGAGGTAACTATGGCTACACCTTC
. . TRBJ1-6 TRBV7-3 14 CASSLGQWDSPLHF TGTGCCAGCAGCTTAGGGCAGTGGGATTCACCCCTCCACTTT
TRBD1 . TRBJ2-7 TRBV6-2/TRBV6-3 14 CASSYGNRGYEQYF TGTGCCAGCAGTTACGGCAACAGGGGCTACGAGCAGTACTTC
TRBD1 . TRBJ2-7 TRBV9 15 CASSVEDRVSGEQYF TGTGCCAGCAGCGTTGAGGACAGGGTATCGGGCGAGCAGTACTTT
. . TRBJ1-5 TRBV6-2/TRBV6-3 15 CASSYSGAFNQPQHF TGTGCCAGCAGTTACTCAGGGGCGTTCAATCAGCCCCAGCATTTT
. . TRBJ1-2 TRBV30 11 CAWRGSRGYTF TGTGCCTGGAGGGGGAGCCGGGGCTACACCTTC
TRBD2 once TRBJ2-1 TRBV13 15 CASSRLAGKSNEQFF TGTGCCAGCAGCCGACTAGCGGGTAAAAGCAATGAGCAGTTCTTC
TRBD1 once TRBJ2-7 TRBV5-1 15 CASSPGTGKTYEQYF TGCGCCAGCAGCCCAGGGACAGGGAAAACCTACGAGCAGTACTTC
TRBD1 . TRBJ2-1 TRBV5-1 17 CASSLVWPGQGASEQFF TGCGCCAGCAGCTTGGTTTGGCCGGGACAGGGGGCGAGTGAGCAGTTCTTC
. . TRBJ1-1 TRBV10-2 13 CASSESGRTEAFF TGCGCCAGCAGTGAGTCGGGGCGAACTGAAGCTTTCTTT
TRBD1 . TRBJ1-2 TRBV9 14 CASSSRDRDYGYTF TGTGCCAGCAGCTCCCGGGACAGGGACTATGGCTACACCTTC
. . TRBJ1-2 TRBV6-2/TRBV6-3 14 CASSYSAARWGYTF TGTGCCAGCAGTTACTCAGCCGCCCGTTGGGGCTACACCTTC
. . TRBJ2-5 TRBV6-6 13 CASTRGSQETQYF TGTGCCTCCACTAGGGGGTCCCAAGAGACCCAGTACTTC
TRBD1 . TRBJ1-2 TRBV6-8 13 CASRGQGPYGYTF TGTGCCAGCAGGGGACAGGGGCCCTATGGCTACACCTTC
TRBD2 . TRBJ2-3 TRBV9 16 CASSVASGWNTDTQYF TGTGCCAGCAGCGTGGCTAGCGGTTGGAACACAGATACGCAGTATTTT
TRBD2 . TRBJ2-7 TRBV6-1 15 CASSDPSGGLYEQYF TGTGCCAGCAGTGATCCCTCGGGGGGGCTCTACGAGCAGTACTTC
. once TRBJ2-1 TRBV28 11 CASSSGLWQFF TGTGCCAGCAGTTCTGGACTGTGGCAGTTCTTC
. . TRBJ2-2 TRBV18 13 CASSPRTDGELFF TGTGCCAGCTCACCACGGACAGACGGGGAGCTGTTTTTT
. . TRBJ1-1 TRBV7-3 14 CASSPTTETSEAFF TGTGCCAGCAGCCCGACCACAGAGACCTCTGAAGCTTTCTTT
TRBD1 . TRBJ1-2 TRBV30 14 CAWSGLPGGKGYTF TGTGCCTGGAGTGGATTGCCAGGGGGCAAAGGCTACACCTTC
TRBD2 . TRBJ2-5 TRBV6-5 16 CASSYSGLAGGETQYF TGTGCCAGCAGTTACTCGGGACTAGCGGGGGGAGAGACCCAGTACTTC